This T cell receptor (beta chain) was observed in a study of shared T cell receptors in the human thymus. V lost 1 base, J lost 4 bases, and 4 bases stayed unmatched. Germline loops: CDR1 SGHTA, CDR2 FQGNSA. This CDR3 comprises 15 residues. Clones were read by immunoSEQ multiplex PCR, and TCRdb kept only the in-frame ones, dropping some. Here the sample spans 540,000 or so clones, around 78% being singletons. These data also featured in a second study, about human thymus T cells. That work contributes: Each of the donors was a healthy Finnish infant who was undergoing open corrective cardiac surgery for congenital heart defects. The study used thymus tissue resected during corrective heart surgery. Thymic and blood repertoires appeared to carry a bias in their V and J gene usage. Highly overlapping thymic repertoires in unrelated individuals were reported by related research.

The sequence was obtained from a boy under three years old with a congenital heart defect. V and J are TRBV7-2 and TRBJ2-7; 10 nucleotides align to TRBD2. The sample consisted of thymocytes. CDR3 sequence (DNA): TGTGCCAGCAGCTTAGAGTCTAGCGGGAGTTACGAGCAGTACTTC. Encoded protein: CASSLESSGSYEQYF.